This T cell receptor beta chain emerged from a study of cytomegalovirus exposure and HLA in healthy donors. For the study at large: From HLA-typed donors, an early data release held tens of millions of unique TCRs.

Study-level points and caveats: A later analysis showed that HLA-associated TCR beta chains had undergone more clonal expansion than equally common others. Earlier analysis looked at TCR beta V segments, and most were productive about 87% or about 30% of the time. For presence/absence analyses, sequencing depth was assumed to be roughly uniform across donors.

About this clone: Its antigen is unknown.

The PCR employed 60 Vbeta primers together with 13 Jbeta primers. Assay used: immunoSEQ multiplex PCR; TCRdb lists only in-frame clones, some missing. This sample carries around 150,000 clones, more than 65% of them seen once, and the ten largest clones take 6.3%. The receptor was isolated from a man aged 45-65 years in good health and CMV-seropositive. Source material: PBMCs.

In nucleotides, the CDR3 is TGCGCCAGCAGCCCAGATAGCAATCAGCCCCAGCATTTT. It encodes CASSPDSNQPQHF. V and J are TRBV5-1 and TRBJ1-5; no reliable D call. Trimming stripped 4 bases from V and 0 bases from J, with 5 bases between. The germline gives CDR1 SGHRS, CDR2 YFSETQ. CDR3 length: 13 amino acids.